This T cell receptor beta chain was sequenced in a study of T cells expressing NK-cell markers. Study as a whole: The eight sequenced donors comprised seven who were HCMV-seropositive and one who was seronegative.

For this clonotype: As yet, its antigen is unknown.

Study-level findings and limits: The CD3+CD56-NKG2C+ fraction of several donors was likewise dominated by these clonotypes. Among CD8+ T cells from over 5 donors, dominant NKG2C+ clonotypes accounted for about 1.0-7.5%.

Per germline, CDR1 MRHNA and CDR2 SNTAGT. The CDR3 sequence is 11 residues long. The TCR beta cDNA came from 5'RACE template switching with UMIs. TCRdb reprocessed the 5' RACE reads; each CDR3 protein has one entry and no DNA is given. The repertoire table contains under 600,000 distinct CDR3 sequences. Sequencing was done on a sample of blood T cells: a sorted CD56 or NKG2C T cell subset, CD4+ or CD8+ T cells, or bulk PBMC T cells (not recorded which). This clonotype originated in a woman aged 50 to 60 in good health. The chain is built from TRBV6-4 and TRBJ1-1. CDR3 amino acids: CAAQLNTEAFF.